This TCR beta chain was identified in a study of graft-versus-host responses after intestinal transplantation. The overall study: Each of the recipients got a multivisceral, liver-intestinal, or isolated intestinal transplant. Anti-thymocyte globulin was used for induction in all recipients, who then took tacrolimus and steroids for around 3 years.

Study findings and constraints: Elevated graft-versus-host to host-versus-graft clonal ratios in allografts were recorded for patients with graft-donor T cell macrochimerism. There were GvH clones found in recipient marrow, and some of them appeared first in ileum or blood.

Clones were sequenced by immunoSEQ multiplex PCR, and TCRdb holds only the in-frame ones, with some missing. The sample shows about 37,000 clones, approximately 90% of them seen only once. CDR1 SEHNR and CDR2 FQNEAQ come from the germline V gene (reference sequence). The length of the CDR3 is 14 residues. Trimming left V 4 bases short and J 0 bases short, with 7 bases between. As regards this clone: Its antigen is not known.

Intraepithelial lymphocytes and lamina propria lymphocytes were released through processing of graft tissue. This rearrangement joins TRBV7-9 to TRBJ2-1; tentatively, D is TRBD2 (6 bases). The source material was ileum tissue, sampled approximately 210 days after intestinal transplant. This sequence originates from a human patient who received an intestinal transplant, so some T cells may come from the graft donor. The CDR3 nucleotides read TGTGCCAGCAGCTACGGGAGCTCCTACAATGAGCAGTTCTTC. Amino acid sequence: CASSYGSSYNEQFF.